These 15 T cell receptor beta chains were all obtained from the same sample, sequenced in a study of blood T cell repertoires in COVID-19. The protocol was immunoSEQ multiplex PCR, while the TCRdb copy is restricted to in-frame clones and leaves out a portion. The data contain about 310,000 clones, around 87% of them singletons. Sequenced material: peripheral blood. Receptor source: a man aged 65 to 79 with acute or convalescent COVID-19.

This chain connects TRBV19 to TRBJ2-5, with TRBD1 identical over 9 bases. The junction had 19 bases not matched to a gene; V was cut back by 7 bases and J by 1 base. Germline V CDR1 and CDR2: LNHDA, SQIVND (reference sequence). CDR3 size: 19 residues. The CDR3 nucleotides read TGTGCCAGTACCCACTCCCGGGGACAGGGTGGTTTCTTCCAAGAGACCCAGTACTTC. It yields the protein CASTHSRGQGGFFQETQYF.

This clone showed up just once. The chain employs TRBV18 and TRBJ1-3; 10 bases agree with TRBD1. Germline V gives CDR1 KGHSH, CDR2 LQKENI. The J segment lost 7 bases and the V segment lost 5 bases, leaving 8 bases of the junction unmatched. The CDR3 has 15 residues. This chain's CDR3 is CASSLGQGNANTIYF. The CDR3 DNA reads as TGTGCCAGCTCATTGGGACAGGGGAATGCCAACACCATATATTTT.

The CDR3 loop reads CASRDRTSGYYNEQFF. DNA of the CDR3: TGTGCCAGCAGGGATCGGACTAGCGGGTACTACAATGAGCAGTTCTTC. The chain links TRBV27 to TRBJ2-1; 11 positions match TRBD2. V trimming: 6 bases; J trimming: 3 bases; junction bases outside the gene matches: 7. Germline CDR1 MNHEY, CDR2 SMNVEV (reference sequence). CDR3 length equals 16 residues.

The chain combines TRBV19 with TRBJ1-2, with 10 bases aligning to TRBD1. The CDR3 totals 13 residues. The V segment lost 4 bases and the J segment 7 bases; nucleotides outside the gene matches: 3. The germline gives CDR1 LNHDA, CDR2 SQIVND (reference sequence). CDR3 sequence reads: CASSRGTGVGYTF. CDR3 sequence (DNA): TGTGCCAGTAGTAGGGGGACAGGGGTTGGCTACACCTTC.

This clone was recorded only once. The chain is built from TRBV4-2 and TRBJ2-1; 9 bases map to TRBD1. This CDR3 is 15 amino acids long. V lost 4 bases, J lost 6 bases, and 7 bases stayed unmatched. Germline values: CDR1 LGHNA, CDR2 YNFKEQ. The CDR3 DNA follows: TGTGCCAGCAGCCCAAAGGGACAGGGTATCAATGAGCAGTTCTTC. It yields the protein CASSPKGQGINEQFF.

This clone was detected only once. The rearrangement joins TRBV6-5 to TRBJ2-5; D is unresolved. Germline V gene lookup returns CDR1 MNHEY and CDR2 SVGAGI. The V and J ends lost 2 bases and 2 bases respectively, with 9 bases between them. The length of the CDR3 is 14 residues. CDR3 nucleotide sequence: TGTGCCAGCAGTTACGGCCTGTCTCAAGAGACCCAGTACTTC. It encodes CASSYGLSQETQYF.

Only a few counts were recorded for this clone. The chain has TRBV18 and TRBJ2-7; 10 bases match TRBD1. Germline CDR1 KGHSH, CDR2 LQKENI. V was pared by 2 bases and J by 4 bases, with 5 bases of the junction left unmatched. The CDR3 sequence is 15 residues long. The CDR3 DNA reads TGTGCCAGCTCACCATCAGGACAGGGGGGATACGAGCAGTACTTC. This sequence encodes CASSPSGQGGYEQYF.

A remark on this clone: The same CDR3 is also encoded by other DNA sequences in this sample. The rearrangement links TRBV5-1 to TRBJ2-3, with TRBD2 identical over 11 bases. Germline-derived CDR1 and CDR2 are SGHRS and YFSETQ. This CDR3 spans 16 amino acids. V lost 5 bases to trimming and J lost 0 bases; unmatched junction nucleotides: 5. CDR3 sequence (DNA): TGCGCCAGCAGTTTTGGGACTAGCGGTAGCACAGATACGCAGTATTTT. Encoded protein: CASSFGTSGSTDTQYF. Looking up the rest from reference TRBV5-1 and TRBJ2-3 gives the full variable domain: KAGVTQTPRYLIKTRGQQVTLSCSPISGHRSVSWYQQTPGQGLQFLFEYFSETQRNKGNFPGRFSGRQFSNSRSEMNVSTLELGDSALYLCASSFGTSGSTDTQYFGPGTRLTVL.

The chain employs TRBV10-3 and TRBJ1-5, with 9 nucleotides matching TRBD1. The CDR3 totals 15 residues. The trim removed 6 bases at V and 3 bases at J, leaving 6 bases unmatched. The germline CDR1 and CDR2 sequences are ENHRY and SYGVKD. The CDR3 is CAIRGQGGDNQPQHF. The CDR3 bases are TGTGCCATCAGGGGACAGGGTGGGGACAATCAGCCCCAGCATTTT.

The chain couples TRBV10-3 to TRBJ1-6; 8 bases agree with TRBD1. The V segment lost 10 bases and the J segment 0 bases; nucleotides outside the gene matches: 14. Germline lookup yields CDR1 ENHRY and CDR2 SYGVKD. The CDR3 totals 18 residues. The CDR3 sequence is CATSVQGARSSYNSPLHF. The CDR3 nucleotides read TGTGCCACCTCGGTCCAGGGGGCGCGGAGCTCCTATAATTCACCCCTCCACTTT.

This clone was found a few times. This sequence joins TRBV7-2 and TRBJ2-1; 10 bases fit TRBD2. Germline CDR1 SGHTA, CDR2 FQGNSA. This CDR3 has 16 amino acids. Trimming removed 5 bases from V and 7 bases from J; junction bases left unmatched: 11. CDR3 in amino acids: CASSLDGTSDDNEQFF. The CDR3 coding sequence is TGTGCCAGCAGCCTAGATGGGACTAGCGATGATAATGAGCAGTTCTTC.

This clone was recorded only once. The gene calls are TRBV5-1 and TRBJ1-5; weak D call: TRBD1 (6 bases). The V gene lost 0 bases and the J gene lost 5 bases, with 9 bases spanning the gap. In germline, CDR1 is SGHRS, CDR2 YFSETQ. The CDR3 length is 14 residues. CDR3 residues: CASSLGGGDQPQHF. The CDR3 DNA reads TGCGCCAGCAGCTTGGGGGGGGGCGATCAGCCCCAGCATTTT.

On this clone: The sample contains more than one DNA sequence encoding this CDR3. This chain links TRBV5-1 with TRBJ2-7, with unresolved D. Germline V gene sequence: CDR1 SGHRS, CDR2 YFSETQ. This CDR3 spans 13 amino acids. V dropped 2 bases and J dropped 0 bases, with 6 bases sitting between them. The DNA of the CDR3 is TGCGCCAGCAGCTTTACAGTCTCCTACGAGCAGTACTTC. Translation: CASSFTVSYEQYF.

The DNA for the CDR3 is TGCAGCGTTGCCCCGGGACAGTACTTCCTGAACACTGAAGCTTTCTTT. Translating gives CSVAPGQYFLNTEAFF. This rearrangement joins TRBV29-1 to TRBJ1-1, with 7 bases fitting TRBD1. After removal of 4 bases from V and 0 bases from J, the junction contained 11 bases not matched to a gene. Germline V lookup: CDR1 SQVTM, CDR2 ANQGSEA. The CDR3 contains 16 residues.

The CDR3 DNA reads as TGTGCCAGCAGCAATCATAACTATGGCTACACCTTC. Translation gives CASSNHNYGYTF. The chain couples TRBV28 to TRBJ1-2; D call uncertain. CDR3 length: 12 residues. V was clipped by 6 bases and J by 1 base, with 6 bases between them. Germline V lookup: CDR1 MDHEN, CDR2 SYDVKM.